What follows are 31 T cell receptor beta chains derived from one specimen sequenced in a study of T cells after yellow fever vaccination. TCRdb recomputed calls from the 5' RACE reads with MiXCR, one row per CDR3 protein. This sample has 600,000 to 750,000 distinct CDR3 sequences, with around an eighth found just once. The sequencing used PBMCs, collected on the day of the yellow fever booster vaccination. The source of these receptors is a man younger than 40 who received the YFV17D yellow fever vaccine.

This clonotype was found a few times. J is TRBJ2-5 and V is TRBV11-2; D call uncertain. Trimming took off 7 bases at V and 3 bases at J, with 18 bases between the two ends. The germline V gene encodes CDR1 SGHAT and CDR2 FQNNGV. This CDR3 is 15 amino acids long. The CDR3 spells CASIPLGQPKETQYF. CDR3 in DNA: TGTGCCAGCATCCCTCTTGGGCAGCCCAAAGAGACCCAGTACTTC.

Comments on this clonotype: This may stem from a read error, because a much larger clone lies one nucleotide away. This CDR3 reads CNARDTLAGKETQYF. DNA for the CDR3: TGCAATGCTAGAGATACACTAGCGGGAAAAGAGACCCAGTACTTC. J is TRBJ2-5 and V is TRBV20-1; 10 nucleotides line up with TRBD2. Germline V gene data show CDR1 as DFQATT and CDR2 as SNEGSKA (reference sequence). This CDR3 is built from 15 residues.

In its sample, this clonotype was seen a few times. The genes are TRBV29-1 and TRBJ1-3; D not resolved. Germline CDR1 and CDR2: SQVTM and ANQGSEA. This CDR3 has 12 residues. Trimming removed 2 bases from V and 8 bases from J, with 10 bases in between. The CDR3 loop reads CSVERRLDTIYF. Written as DNA, the CDR3 is TGCAGCGTTGAAAGGCGGTTAGACACCATATATTTT.

This clonotype came up a few times. J is TRBJ2-1 and V is TRBV6-5; 7 bases match TRBD2. CDR1 and CDR2 (germline): MNHEY, SVGAGI. The CDR3 is 15 amino acids. Trimming took 2 bases from V and 8 from J; bases not matched to a gene: 9. The CDR3 loop is CASSYGRARGHEQFF. In DNA, the CDR3 is TGTGCCAGCAGTTACGGGAGGGCAAGAGGCCATGAGCAGTTCTTC.

The chain employs TRBV6-1 and TRBJ1-1; TRBD1 might be the D (5 bases). The germline V gene has CDR1 MNHNS and CDR2 SASEGT. The CDR3 has 15 residues. Between the trimmed V and J ends, which lost 4 bases and 6 bases, there was a span of 18 bases. The CDR3 is CASSALSGLGSEAFF. The CDR3 coding sequence is TGTGCCAGCAGTGCCTTGTCAGGGTTAGGGTCTGAAGCTTTCTTT.

The genes are TRBV19 and TRBJ2-1; 9 nucleotides match TRBD1. Per germline, CDR1 LNHDA and CDR2 SQIVND (reference sequence). Germline trimming cut 5 bases from V and 2 bases from J; bases unmatched to any gene: 7. The CDR3 is 16 residues long. The CDR3 spells CASSVLGQGTYNEQFF. For the CDR3, the DNA is TGTGCCAGTAGTGTCCTCGGACAGGGGACCTACAATGAGCAGTTCTTC.

The chain uses TRBV24-1 and TRBJ2-7, with 11 bases matching TRBD1. CDR1 and CDR2 from the germline V gene are KGHDR and SFDVKD. J lost 4 bases, V lost 0 bases, and 7 bases had no gene match. CDR3 length: 17 amino acids. DNA for the CDR3: TGTGCCACCAGTGATTTGCTCTGGGACAGGGGGAGGTACGAGCAGTACTTC. Its translation: CATSDLLWDRGRYEQYF.

The chain recombines TRBV27 with TRBJ1-1; tentative D call: TRBD1 (6 bases). In germline, CDR1 is MNHEY, CDR2 SMNVEV (reference sequence). The CDR3 sequence is 15 residues long. Trimming removed 3 bases from V and 5 bases from J, with 16 bases in between. The CDR3 sequence is CASSFPPGVGTEAFF. The CDR3 region has the DNA TGTGCCAGCAGTTTCCCCCCAGGGGTCGGGACTGAAGCTTTCTTT.

This clonotype was seen repeatedly, ten times or more. The chain is built from TRBV4-2 and TRBJ2-7, with 9 positions matching TRBD2. The ends lost 1 base at V and 3 bases at J; junction bases unmatched: 10. Germline V lookup: CDR1 LGHNA, CDR2 YNFKEQ. This CDR3 comprises 17 residues. CDR3 DNA: TGTGCCAGCAGCCAAGCTCGGTCGGCGCGGGAGGGCTACGAGCAGTACTTC. Amino acid sequence: CASSQARSAREGYEQYF.

V is TRBV6-5 and J is TRBJ2-5, with D possibly being TRBD2 (6 bases). This CDR3 is 15 amino acids long. V lost 3 bases and J 7 bases, leaving 18 bases between the germline ends. Germline CDR1 MNHEY, CDR2 SVGAGI. This CDR3 is CASSYGGDPRGTQYF. CDR3 sequence (DNA): TGTGCCAGCAGTTATGGCGGGGATCCAAGAGGGACCCAGTACTTC.

This clonotype has only a few counts. This chain links TRBV7-9 with TRBJ2-7, with 7 bases that match TRBD1. The CDR3 has 14 residues. From germline, CDR1 is SEHNR and CDR2 FQNEAQ (reference sequence). J gave up 2 bases and V 5 bases, and 6 bases lay outside the gene matches. The CDR3 DNA follows: TGTGCCAGCAGCACAGGGGACGCTACCTACGAGCAGTACTTC. It specifies CASSTGDATYEQYF. Full variable domain (rest looked up from reference TRBV7-9 and TRBJ2-7): DTGVSQNPRHKITKRGQNVTFRCDPISEHNRLYWYRQTLGQGPEFLTYFQNEAQLEKSRLLSDRFSAERPKGSFSTLEIQRTEQGDSAMYLCASSTGDATYEQYFGPGTRLTVT.

The V call is TRBV29-1, the J call TRBJ2-7; 7 bases are shared with TRBD1. The CDR3 length is 14 residues. J lost 6 bases, V lost 4 bases, and 12 bases had no gene match. CDR1 and CDR2 (germline): SQVTM, ANQGSEA. The CDR3 here is CSVGAGTDPFEQYF. CDR3 nucleotide sequence: TGCAGCGTTGGAGCCGGGACAGACCCGTTCGAGCAGTACTTC.

This clonotype was detected only a few times. The J gene is TRBJ2-1, the V gene TRBV7-2; TRBD1 agrees at 9 bases. CDR1 and CDR2 (germline): SGHTA, FQGNSA. The CDR3 covers 15 residues. After removal of 7 bases from V and 4 bases from J, the junction contained 8 bases not matched to a gene. This CDR3 is CASTYSGTGYNEQFF. The CDR3 DNA sequence: TGTGCCAGCACCTACTCCGGGACAGGGTACAATGAGCAGTTCTTC.

The gene calls are TRBV10-3 and TRBJ2-7; D ambiguous. CDR1 is ENHRY and CDR2 is SYGVKD in the germline V gene. The V and J ends lost 4 bases and 4 bases respectively, with 8 bases between them. The CDR3 has 12 residues. CDR3 residues: CAISGSGYEQYF. CDR3 nucleotides: TGTGCCATCAGTGGTTCGGGTTACGAGCAGTACTTC.

This clonotype was recorded a few times. The rearrangement links TRBV9 to TRBJ2-7, with TRBD1 matching 8 bases. Germline CDR1 SGDLS, CDR2 YYNGEE. This CDR3 comprises 15 residues. V was pared by 4 bases and J by 4 bases, with 10 bases of the junction left unmatched. The CDR3 sequence is CASSPQGALLYEQYF. The CDR3 bases are TGTGCCAGCAGCCCGCAGGGGGCACTACTATACGAGCAGTACTTC. The whole variable domain, remainder taken from reference TRBV9 and TRBJ2-7, is DSGVTQTPKHLITATGQRVTLRCSPRSGDLSVYWYQQSLDQGLQFLIQYYNGEERAKGNILERFSAQQFPDLHSELNLSSLELGDSALYFCASSPQGALLYEQYFGPGTRLTVT.

The chain uses TRBV5-4 and TRBJ2-1; the D call may be TRBD1 or TRBD2 (6 bases each). CDR1 SGHNT and CDR2 YYREEE come from the germline V gene (reference sequence). The CDR3 runs to 15 residues. V lost 2 bases, J lost 5 bases, and 14 bases lay in between. CDR3 loop: CASSFGGKGDNEQFF. For the CDR3, the DNA is TGTGCCAGCAGCTTTGGCGGGAAGGGGGACAATGAGCAGTTCTTC.

There are many counts of this clonotype. The chain links TRBV18 to TRBJ2-1, with no clear D. Trimming stripped 0 bases from V and 6 bases from J, with 9 bases between. Germline CDR1 is KGHSH and CDR2 is LQKENI. This CDR3 contains 14 residues. The CDR3 loop reads CASSPPQARNEQFF. The DNA for the CDR3 is TGTGCCAGCTCACCACCCCAGGCCCGCAATGAGCAGTTCTTC.

This clonotype was detected a few times. The gene calls are TRBV3-1 and TRBJ2-1; D perhaps matches TRBD2 (6 bases). V gave up 2 bases and J gave up 16 bases, with 18 bases separating them. The CDR3 length is 13 residues. Germline values: CDR1 LGHDT, CDR2 YNNKEL (reference sequence). The CDR3 DNA reads as TGTGCCAGCAGCCAAACTCCCCGGGACTTGACTTTCTTC. Translating gives CASSQTPRDLTFF.

The chain has TRBV21-1 and TRBJ2-3; TRBD1 is the table's D call, not checked against the DNA. TRBV21-1 constitutes a pseudogene. This CDR3 contains 16 residues. This chain's CDR3 is CASSKGSARRGKAQYF. In nucleotides, the CDR3 is TGTGCCAGCAGCAAAGGGTCAGCCCGAAGGGGGAAGGCGCAGTATTTT.

V and J are TRBV7-9 and TRBJ2-1; D unclear. Germline V gene lookup returns CDR1 SEHNR and CDR2 FQNEAQ (reference sequence). V lost 7 bases and J lost 0, with 19 bases in between. This CDR3 is built from 17 residues. CDR3 sequence reads: CASIPRSGKSSYNEQFF. The CDR3 region has the DNA TGTGCCAGCATCCCCCGGTCGGGCAAGAGCTCCTACAATGAGCAGTTCTTC. Together with reference TRBV7-9 and TRBJ2-1, the CDR3 gives the full variable domain: DTGVSQNPRHKITKRGQNVTFRCDPISEHNRLYWYRQTLGQGPEFLTYFQNEAQLEKSRLLSDRFSAERPKGSFSTLEIQRTEQGDSAMYLCASIPRSGKSSYNEQFFGPGTRLTVL.

The sample holds a few counts of this clonotype. This sequence joins TRBV19 and TRBJ2-1, with D perhaps matching TRBD1 (6 bases). This CDR3 contains 13 residues. Per germline, CDR1 LNHDA and CDR2 SQIVND (reference sequence). Between the trimmed V and J ends, which lost 9 bases and 4 bases, there was a span of 13 bases. The CDR3 DNA sequence: TGTGCCAGCCGGGACATCGGATACAATGAGCAGTTCTTC. Protein: CASRDIGYNEQFF. The variable domain in full, completed from reference TRBV19 and TRBJ2-1, reads DGGITQSPKYLFRKEGQNVTLSCEQNLNHDAMYWYRQDPGQGLRLIYYSQIVNDFQKGDIAEGYSVSREKKESFPLTVTSAQKNPTAFYLCASRDIGYNEQFFGPGTRLTVL.

The chain combines TRBV12-5 with TRBJ2-3, with a possible D match to TRBD1 (6 bases). In germline, CDR1 is LGHNT, CDR2 FRNRAP. Trimming removed 6 bases from V and 0 bases from J, with 10 bases in between. CDR3 length: 14 amino acids. The CDR3 loop is CASGQGLSTDTQYF. DNA for the CDR3: TGTGCTAGTGGCCAGGGGTTGAGCACAGATACGCAGTATTTT. Full variable domain (missing parts from reference TRBV12-5 and TRBJ2-3): DARVTQTPRHKVTEMGQEVTMRCQPILGHNTVFWYRQTMMQGLELLAYFRNRAPLDDSGMPKDRFSAEMPDATLATLKIQPSEPRDSAVYFCASGQGLSTDTQYFGPGTRLTVL.

J is TRBJ2-1 and V is TRBV7-2; tentatively, D is TRBD2 (6 bases). V was clipped by 4 bases and J by 14 bases, with 18 bases between them. The V gene's germline CDR1 is SGHTA and CDR2 FQGNSA. This CDR3 region has 13 residues. This chain's CDR3 is CASSWGVGGEEFF. DNA of the CDR3: TGTGCCAGCAGCTGGGGGGTCGGGGGAGAGGAGTTCTTC.

J is TRBJ1-5 and V is TRBV20-1, with D unclear. Germline V CDR1 and CDR2: DFQATT, SNEGSKA (reference sequence). This CDR3 has 14 amino acids. Deletions cut 1 base from V and 5 bases from J, with 12 bases between. The CDR3 spells CSARGGRFHQPQHF. As DNA, the CDR3 is TGCAGTGCTAGAGGGGGAAGGTTCCATCAGCCCCAGCATTTT.

The rearrangement joins TRBV30 to TRBJ2-1; 15 bases line up with TRBD2. CDR3 size: 13 residues. The V gene's germline CDR1 is GTSNPN and CDR2 SVGIG (reference sequence). Losses at the gene ends were 2 bases for V and 12 bases for J; bases not matched to a gene: 2. The DNA for the CDR3 is TGTGCCTGGAGTAAGGGACTAGCGGGAGGGCAGTTCTTC. It yields the protein CAWSKGLAGGQFF.

This clonotype has a handful of counts. The gene calls are TRBV5-1 and TRBJ2-3; D possibly matches TRBD1 or TRBD2 (5 bases each). V shed 4 bases and J shed 7 bases, with 19 bases lying between them. CDR1 and CDR2 from the germline V gene are SGHRS and YFSETQ. The CDR3 has 15 residues. In DNA, the CDR3 is TGCGCCAGCAGCCCCCCGGGGCGCCGGTTGAATACGCAGTATTTT. Its protein is CASSPPGRRLNTQYF.

This sequence joins TRBV12-3 or TRBV12-4 and TRBJ1-6; D unresolved. The V and J ends lost 4 bases and 0 bases respectively, with 7 bases between them. The CDR3 covers 15 residues. The DNA of the CDR3 is TGTGCCAGCAGTTACGGCCTCTCCTATAATTCACCCCTCCACTTT. Translated, it gives CASSYGLSYNSPLHF.

The genes are TRBV20-1 and TRBJ2-5; TRBD1 matches at 8 bases. V trimming: 5 bases; J trimming: 3 bases; junction bases outside the gene matches: 5. The CDR3 runs to 13 residues. Germline lookup yields CDR1 DFQATT and CDR2 SNEGSKA (reference sequence). The CDR3 is CSAEQGVEETQYF. CDR3 coding DNA: TGCAGTGCTGAACAGGGGGTCGAAGAGACCCAGTACTTC.

CDR3 sequence: CASSTGLSTEAFF. The CDR3 DNA is TGTGCCAGCAGTACGGGACTGAGCACTGAAGCTTTCTTT. The chain employs TRBV27 and TRBJ1-1; D may be TRBD1 (5 bases). This CDR3 has 13 residues. The germline CDR1 and CDR2 sequences are MNHEY and SMNVEV (reference sequence). Trimming pared 5 bases from V and 4 bases from J, leaving 11 bases between.

Only a few counts were recorded for this clonotype. V is TRBV24-1 and J is TRBJ2-2, with 8 bases lining up with TRBD1. J was trimmed by 2 bases and V by 4 bases; bases with no gene match: 2. The CDR3 consists of 15 residues. Germline-derived CDR1 and CDR2 are KGHDR and SFDVKD. The CDR3: CATSEGQVNTGELFF. The CDR3 DNA is TGTGCCACCAGTGAGGGACAGGTCAACACCGGGGAGCTGTTTTTT.

The chain employs TRBV5-1 and TRBJ2-3; D is possibly TRBD1 (5 bases). This CDR3 has 18 amino acids. The V end lost 1 base, the J end lost 0 bases, and 18 bases lay between the germline ends. Germline CDR1 is SGHRS and CDR2 is YFSETQ. In DNA, the CDR3 is TGCGCCAGCAGCTTGAACAGGAGTACGTTTCGCAGCACAGATACGCAGTATTTT. Amino acids: CASSLNRSTFRSTDTQYF.